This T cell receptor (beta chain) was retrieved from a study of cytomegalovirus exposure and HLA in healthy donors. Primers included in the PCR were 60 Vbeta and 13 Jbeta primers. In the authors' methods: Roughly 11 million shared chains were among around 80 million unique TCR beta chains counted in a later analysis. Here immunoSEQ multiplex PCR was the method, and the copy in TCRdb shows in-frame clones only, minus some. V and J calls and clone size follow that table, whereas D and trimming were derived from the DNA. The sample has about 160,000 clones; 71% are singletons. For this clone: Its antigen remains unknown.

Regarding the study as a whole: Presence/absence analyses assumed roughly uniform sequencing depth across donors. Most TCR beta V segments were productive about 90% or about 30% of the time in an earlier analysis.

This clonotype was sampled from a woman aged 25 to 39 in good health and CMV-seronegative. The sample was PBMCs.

In DNA form, the CDR3 reads TGCGCCAGCAGCCAACTAAAGGGACTAGCGGGAAACAATGAGCAGTTCTTC. Translating it yields CASSQLKGLAGNNEQFF. V gene TRBV4-3 combines with J gene TRBJ2-1; TRBD2 matches at 13 bases. The germline CDR1 and CDR2 sequences are LGHNA and YSLEER. This CDR3 has 17 residues. The J segment lost 5 bases and the V segment lost 2 bases, leaving 6 bases of the junction unmatched.